This T cell receptor beta chain was captured by sequencing in a study of regulatory T cells in long-lasting Graves disease. Study conclusions and caveats: Small numbers of samples may have cut accuracy.

Regarding time point: newly diagnosed GD, antithyroid drugs for less than 3 months. There was RNA extracted from PBMCs, and the TCR library was made from it. Around 9.1 milliliters of peripheral blood were drawn into EDTA tubes. Library construction for TCR beta used iRepertoire HTBI primers and Arm-PCR of CDR3 regions. TCRdb passed the multiplex PCR reads through MiXCR, listing each CDR3 protein once. This sample has about 440,000 distinct CDR3 sequences, with about 15% found just once. CDR1 is SGHVS, CDR2 FQNEAQ, per germline. CDR3 length: 15 amino acids. Details on this clonotype: Its target is not known. A read error likely explains this, since a far larger clone differs by one base.

In addition, the sample was reused for a study of T cells in Graves' hyperthyroidism and ophthalmopathy. Per that study: A first-round RT-PCR of the TCR CDR3 used the HTBI primer set.

This receptor was obtained from a woman between 18 and 29 years old with Graves disease. The sample here was peripheral blood mononuclear cells (PBMCs), taken at new diagnosis, from a patient treated with antithyroid drugs. This chain links TRBV7-8 with TRBJ2-7, with D possibly being TRBD1 (6 bases). The CDR3 bases are TGTGCCAGCAGTTTGGGTCCGACAGGAGTCGGCGAGCAGTGCTTC. Translating gives CASSLGPTGVGEQCF.